This T cell receptor (beta chain) derives from a study of T cell responses to AZD1222 COVID-19 vaccine. Study-wide points: Clonal diversity may have been underestimated in mostly white British donors.

CDR1 SGHTA and CDR2 FQGNSA come from the germline V gene. The CDR3 covers 15 residues. V was cut by 5 bases and J by 8 bases, with 16 bases left in between. This clone showed up just once. Antigen unknown. The data were produced by immunoSEQ multiplex PCR, yet TCRdb's version contains in-frame clones alone and is incomplete. Of about 150,000 clones listed, 90% are singletons. The sequences come from peripheral blood, collected on day 0 of AZD1222 vaccination. The clonotype originates from an adult in good health. This chain uses TRBV7-2 with TRBJ1-6; possibly TRBD1 for D (5 bases). CDR3 nucleotides: TGTGCCAGCAGCCCCGCCCCGGGACGGTATTCACCCCTCCACTTT. This gives the protein CASSPAPGRYSPLHF.